A single sample is the source of the 8 T cell receptor beta chains below, sequenced in a study of blood T cell repertoires in COVID-19. Here immunoSEQ multiplex PCR was the method, and the copy in TCRdb shows in-frame clones only, minus some. The sample includes 360,000 or so clones, around 87% of them seen just once. Sequenced sample: peripheral blood. These TCRs come from a man younger than 35 with active or convalescent COVID-19.

This clone was picked up a small number of times. This sequence joins TRBV20-1 and TRBJ1-6; D remains ambiguous. The germline V gene encodes CDR1 DFQATT and CDR2 SNEGSKA (reference sequence). The CDR3 consists of 10 residues. Trimming removed 3 bases at V and 14 bases at J, with 8 bases between. The CDR3 here is CSASFNTLHF. Here the CDR3 DNA reads TGCAGTGCTAGCTTTAATACCCTCCACTTT.

A few counts support this clone. This same CDR3 is encoded by further DNA sequences in the sample. The V call is TRBV2, the J call TRBJ1-1; weak D call: TRBD1 (6 bases). CDR1 is SNHLY and CDR2 is FYNNEI in the germline V gene. V was clipped by 6 bases and J by 4 bases, with 12 bases between them. The CDR3 contains 13 residues. CDR3 sequence reads: CASSRTEGTEAFF. The CDR3, as DNA: TGTGCCAGCAGCCGGACAGAGGGCACTGAAGCTTTCTTT.

The rearrangement joins TRBV24-1 to TRBJ2-5; D gene unclear. Trimming pared 5 bases from V and 1 base from J, leaving 4 bases between. CDR1 is KGHDR and CDR2 is SFDVKD in the germline V gene. The CDR3 sequence is 12 residues long. CDR3 in DNA: TGTGCCACCAGTGGTCTCCAAGAGACCCAGTACTTC. It translates to CATSGLQETQYF.

This chain links TRBV6-6 with TRBJ2-7, with 8 bases identical to TRBD1. The J segment lost 4 bases and the V segment lost 8 bases, leaving 7 bases of the junction unmatched. This CDR3 is 13 amino acids long. CDR1 is MNHNY, CDR2 SVGAGI, per germline (reference sequence). CDR3 loop: CASGHRGDYEQYF. The DNA for the CDR3 is TGTGCCAGCGGCCACAGGGGGGATTACGAGCAGTACTTC.

The chain employs TRBV15 and TRBJ2-1; D is undetermined. CDR1 LNHNV and CDR2 YYDKDF come from the germline V gene (reference sequence). The CDR3 spans 14 residues. Between the trimmed V and J ends, which lost 1 base and 3 bases, there was a span of 7 bases. The CDR3 DNA sequence: TGTGCCACCAGCAGAGTCGGTAGCTACAATGAGCAGTTCTTC. It specifies CATSRVGSYNEQFF.

The chain has TRBV29-1 and TRBJ2-1; 7 nucleotides match TRBD1. The CDR3 totals 15 residues. J was trimmed by 5 bases and V by 5 bases; bases with no gene match: 12. Germline V gives CDR1 SQVTM, CDR2 ANQGSEA. The CDR3 reads CSVPHAGQVNNEQFF. The CDR3 DNA reads as TGCAGCGTTCCCCACGCAGGACAGGTGAACAATGAGCAGTTCTTC.

The V call is TRBV7-6, the J call TRBJ1-3; TRBD1 agrees at 7 bases. The CDR3 runs to 19 residues. In germline, CDR1 is SGHVS, CDR2 FNYEAQ. J was trimmed by 1 base and V by 4 bases; bases with no gene match: 16. DNA of the CDR3: TGTGCCAGCAGCTCCTCCTTTTTACGGGACAGAAAATCTGGAAACACCATATATTTT. Its translation is CASSSSFLRDRKSGNTIYF. The variable domain in full, with the rest retrieved from reference TRBV7-6 and TRBJ1-3, is GAGVSQSPRYKVTKRGQDVALRCDPISGHVSLYWYRQALGQGPEFLTYFNYEAQQDKSGLPNDRFSAERPEGSISTLTIQRTEQRDSAMYRCASSSSFLRDRKSGNTIYFGEGSWLTVV.

This clone was found once. The chain combines TRBV29-1 with TRBJ1-3, with 8 bases fitting TRBD1. Germline CDR1 SQVTM, CDR2 ANQGSEA. Unmatched junction bases numbered 9, after V lost 6 bases and J lost 5 bases. This CDR3 is 14 amino acids long. The DNA for the CDR3 is TGCAGCGTCGACAGGGGCGCGGACAGAAACACCATATATTTT. It is translated as CSVDRGADRNTIYF.